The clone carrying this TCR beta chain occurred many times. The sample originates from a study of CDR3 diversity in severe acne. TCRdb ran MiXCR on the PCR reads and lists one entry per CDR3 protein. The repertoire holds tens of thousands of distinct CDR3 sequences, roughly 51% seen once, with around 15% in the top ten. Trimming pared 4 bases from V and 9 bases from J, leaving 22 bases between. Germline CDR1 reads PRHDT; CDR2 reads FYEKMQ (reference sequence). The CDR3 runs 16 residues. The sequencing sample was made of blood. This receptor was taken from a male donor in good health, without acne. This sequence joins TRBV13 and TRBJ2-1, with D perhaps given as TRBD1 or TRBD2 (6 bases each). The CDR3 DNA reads TGTGCCAGCAGCTCGAGAGCTAGCGCCGAGGGGGGTGAGCAGTTCTTC. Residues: CASSSRASAEGGEQFF.